These 30 T cell receptor beta chains originate from one sample sequenced in a study of T cells in localized non-small cell lung cancer. TCRdb's table, derived via immunoSEQ multiplex PCR, lists solely in-frame clones and lacks some. The table includes more than 40,000 clones, 70% to 90% detected once. This sample comprised PBMCs, obtained before any cancer treatment. These receptors all stem from a man aged 40-75 years with stage II lung adenocarcinoma.

This clone was seen a few times. The V gene is TRBV10-2, the J gene TRBJ2-2; D is ambiguous. The CDR3 has 13 amino acids. V lost 8 bases and J 4 bases, leaving 11 bases between the germline ends. Germline V lookup: CDR1 WSHSY, CDR2 SAAADI. The CDR3 reads CASGVAGTGELFF. Here the CDR3 DNA reads TGCGCCAGCGGGGTAGCTGGCACCGGGGAGCTGTTTTTT.

The V gene is TRBV7-9, the J gene TRBJ2-7; weak D call: TRBD1 (5 bases). The CDR3 has 12 amino acids. Trimming took off 1 base at V and 4 bases at J, with 5 bases between the two ends. Germline CDR1 reads SEHNR; CDR2 reads FQNEAQ (reference sequence). The CDR3 protein is CASSLGQYEQYF. The DNA for the CDR3 is TGTGCCAGCAGCTTAGGACAGTACGAGCAGTACTTC.

This chain connects TRBV9 to TRBJ1-1; D is ambiguous. Germline V gene lookup returns CDR1 SGDLS and CDR2 YYNGEE. The CDR3 covers 15 residues. Trimming cost V 0 bases and J 0 bases, with 9 bases left between them. The CDR3 region is CASSVEASMNTEAFF. CDR3 DNA: TGTGCCAGCAGCGTAGAGGCGAGTATGAACACTGAAGCTTTCTTT.

This CDR3 is CASSLSTGDSGNTIYF. The CDR3 DNA is TGTGCCAGCAGCCTATCGACAGGGGACTCTGGAAACACCATATATTTT. V and J are TRBV7-6 and TRBJ1-3; TRBD1 matches 8 bases. This CDR3 is 16 amino acids long. The V gene end was trimmed by 5 bases and the J gene end by 0 bases; junction bases not matched to a gene: 6. From germline, CDR1 is SGHVS and CDR2 FNYEAQ.

The gene calls are TRBV5-8 and TRBJ1-5, with D unclear. Germline CDR1 reads SGHTS; CDR2 reads YDEGEE. Trimming stripped 4 bases from V and 7 bases from J, with 15 bases between. This CDR3 is built from 14 residues. The DNA for the CDR3 is TGTGCCAGCAGCCAAGATCTTGGCGGCCAGCCCCAGCATTTT. It translates to CASSQDLGGQPQHF.

This clone has just one count. The rearrangement uses TRBV5-4 and TRBJ2-3, with TRBD1 matching 8 bases. V shed 7 bases and J 1 base; nucleotides not matched to a gene: 8. The V gene's germline CDR1 is SGHNT and CDR2 YYREEE (reference sequence). The CDR3 covers 15 residues. DNA of the CDR3: TGTGCCAGCGGGAGTCGGGGACAGGGCACAGATACGCAGTATTTT. Its translation is CASGSRGQGTDTQYF.

This rearrangement joins TRBV5-1 to TRBJ1-2; 10 bases map to TRBD1. This CDR3 has 13 residues. From germline, CDR1 is SGHRS and CDR2 YFSETQ. Trimming at V came to 7 bases and at J to 2 bases, leaving 2 bases not matched to a gene. CDR3 DNA sequence: TGCGCCAGCCGGACAGGGGGGAACTATGGCTACACCTTC. Its translation is CASRTGGNYGYTF.

The chain couples TRBV6-1 to TRBJ1-1; no reliable D call. This CDR3 is built from 14 residues. Germline V gene lookup returns CDR1 MNHNS and CDR2 SASEGT. Trimming pared 6 bases from V and 1 base from J, leaving 12 bases between. CDR3 nucleotide sequence: TGTGCCAGCAGGCCAACAGTTGAGAACACTGAAGCTTTCTTT. Its protein product is CASRPTVENTEAFF.

This clone was observed a few times. The J gene is TRBJ2-1, the V gene TRBV19; 8 nucleotides line up with TRBD2. The CDR3 is 16 amino acids. Trimming removed 5 bases from V and 4 bases from J; junction bases left unmatched: 10. Germline V gene sequence: CDR1 LNHDA, CDR2 SQIVND (reference sequence). Here the CDR3 DNA reads TGTGCCAGTAGTCCCGCTCGGGCGGGGGGATACAATGAGCAGTTCTTC. This translates into CASSPARAGGYNEQFF.

This chain joins TRBV6-5 and TRBJ1-1; D remains ambiguous. There are 12 residues in the CDR3. V dropped 0 bases and J dropped 6 bases, with 5 bases sitting between them. Germline V gene sequence: CDR1 MNHEY, CDR2 SVGAGI. CDR3 sequence: CASSYSLSEAFF. Here the CDR3 DNA reads TGTGCCAGCAGTTACTCCTTATCTGAAGCTTTCTTT.

The chain has TRBV5-1 and TRBJ1-3; no reliable D call. Germline V gives CDR1 SGHRS, CDR2 YFSETQ. There are 16 residues in the CDR3. Between the trimmed V and J ends, which lost 4 bases and 0 bases, there was a span of 14 bases. CDR3 sequence (DNA): TGCGCCAGCAGCCGGAACGTGGCAGCCTCTGGAAACACCATATATTTT. This encodes CASSRNVAASGNTIYF.

The V gene is TRBV5-1, the J gene TRBJ1-5, with 9 bases that match TRBD1. The germline V gene encodes CDR1 SGHRS and CDR2 YFSETQ. The CDR3 is 15 amino acids. The V segment lost 5 bases and the J segment 5 bases; nucleotides outside the gene matches: 8. Written as DNA, the CDR3 is TGCGCCAGCAGTTTGACCGGGACAGGGCATCAGCCCCAGCATTTT. It encodes CASSLTGTGHQPQHF.

This chain uses TRBV5-8 with TRBJ1-3; D is possibly TRBD1 (5 bases). V was trimmed by 2 bases and J by 0 bases, leaving 15 bases between them. The germline CDR1 and CDR2 sequences are SGHTS and YDEGEE. CDR3 length equals 17 residues. CDR3 sequence: CASSLHGDRSSGNTIYF. For the CDR3, the DNA is TGTGCCAGCAGCTTACATGGGGACCGCAGCTCTGGAAACACCATATATTTT.

The chain joins TRBV5-1 to TRBJ1-2; D is possibly TRBD1 (5 bases). This CDR3 spans 15 amino acids. Trimming removed 1 base from V and 4 bases from J, with 14 bases in between. Germline CDR1 reads SGHRS; CDR2 reads YFSETQ. CDR3 sequence reads: CASSLSGGTSYGYTF. As DNA, the CDR3 is TGCGCCAGCAGCTTGTCCGGGGGTACGAGCTATGGCTACACCTTC. The complete variable domain, with remaining parts taken from reference TRBV5-1 and TRBJ1-2, reads KAGVTQTPRYLIKTRGQQVTLSCSPISGHRSVSWYQQTPGQGLQFLFEYFSETQRNKGNFPGRFSGRQFSNSRSEMNVSTLELGDSALYLCASSLSGGTSYGYTFGSGTRLTVV.

This clone was detected only a few times. This chain connects TRBV5-8 to TRBJ2-2; D is undetermined. Trimming removed 0 bases at V and 4 bases at J, with 7 bases between. This CDR3 is 14 amino acids long. Germline V gene lookup returns CDR1 SGHTS and CDR2 YDEGEE. The CDR3 nucleotides read TGTGCCAGCAGCTTGGGACACCGCACCGGGGAGCTGTTTTTT. Translating gives CASSLGHRTGELFF.

V and J are TRBV13 and TRBJ1-1; D is unclear. This CDR3 is 14 amino acids long. V lost 1 base and J lost 7, with 13 bases in between. Germline-derived CDR1 and CDR2 are PRHDT and FYEKMQ (reference sequence). The CDR3 here is CASSLVRHPNEAFF. CDR3 DNA: TGTGCCAGCAGCTTAGTCCGCCATCCGAATGAAGCTTTCTTT. Variable domain in full (rest from reference TRBV13 and TRBJ1-1): AAGVIQSPRHLIKEKRETATLKCYPIPRHDTVYWYQQGPGQDPQFLISFYEKMQSDKGSIPDRFSAQQFSDYHSELNMSSLELGDSALYFCASSLVRHPNEAFFGQGTRLTVV.

The rearrangement uses TRBV28 and TRBJ2-7; TRBD2 aligns across 13 bases. This CDR3 has 17 residues. Trimming took 3 bases from V and 1 from J; bases not matched to a gene: 6. CDR1 MDHEN and CDR2 SYDVKM come from the germline V gene. The CDR3 region is CASSFRTSGGSSYEQYV. CDR3 bases: TGTGCCAGCAGTTTTCGGACTAGCGGGGGATCTTCCTACGAGCAGTACGTC.

This clone was observed once. The chain recombines TRBV5-1 with TRBJ1-2; maybe TRBD1 (6 bases). This CDR3 contains 18 residues. In germline, CDR1 is SGHRS, CDR2 YFSETQ. V was cut by 4 bases and J by 5 bases, with 27 bases left in between. The CDR3 sequence: CASSPVPGHGRKGYGYTF. As DNA, the CDR3 is TGCGCCAGCAGCCCCGTCCCGGGACATGGGCGAAAGGGATATGGCTACACCTTC.

The V and J genes are TRBV6-5 and TRBJ2-7, with 8 bases identical to TRBD1. The germline gives CDR1 MNHEY, CDR2 SVGAGI. The length of the CDR3 is 14 residues. Losses at the gene ends were 7 bases for V and 0 bases for J; bases not matched to a gene: 5. The chain's CDR3 is CASTWDRFSYEQYF. In DNA, the CDR3 is TGTGCCAGCACCTGGGACAGGTTCTCCTACGAGCAGTACTTC.

The chain carries TRBV4-2 and TRBJ2-3; D call uncertain. CDR3 length equals 15 residues. Trimming cost V 0 bases and J 0 bases, with 7 bases left between them. Germline V lookup: CDR1 LGHNA, CDR2 YNFKEQ. The CDR3 reads CASSQEPGSTDTQYF. The CDR3 DNA sequence: TGTGCCAGCAGCCAAGAGCCGGGTAGCACAGATACGCAGTATTTT.

V is TRBV30 and J is TRBJ2-7; D unresolved. The CDR3 has 14 amino acids. Trimming cost V 1 base and J 3 bases, with 13 bases left between them. Germline-derived CDR1 and CDR2 are GTSNPN and SVGIG (reference sequence). CDR3 protein: CAWSGAPSVYEQYF. The CDR3 coding sequence is TGTGCCTGGAGTGGAGCCCCCAGCGTCTACGAGCAGTACTTC.

This sequence joins TRBV19 and TRBJ2-7; weak D call: TRBD1 (5 bases). Trimming pared 8 bases from V and 4 bases from J, leaving 15 bases between. CDR1 LNHDA and CDR2 SQIVND come from the germline V gene (reference sequence). This CDR3 is built from 13 residues. The CDR3 sequence: CASGSGRWYEQYF. The CDR3, as DNA: TGTGCCAGTGGATCAGGGCGGTGGTACGAGCAGTACTTC.

This clone has a single count. This chain uses TRBV5-1 with TRBJ2-5, with TRBD2 as a possible D gene (6 bases). V lost 3 bases to trimming and J lost 4 bases, with 19 bases between them. The CDR3 extends over 16 amino acids. The germline V gene encodes CDR1 SGHRS and CDR2 YFSETQ. CDR3: CASSSGDSRSVETQYF. In DNA form, the CDR3 reads TGCGCCAGCAGCTCCGGGGACTCCAGAAGCGTAGAGACCCAGTACTTC.

The V call is TRBV30, the J call TRBJ2-1; unclear D gene. V lost 2 bases, J lost 9 bases, and 8 bases lay in between. Germline V gene data show CDR1 as GTSNPN and CDR2 as SVGIG (reference sequence). CDR3 length: 11 residues. The CDR3 DNA follows: TGTGCCTGGAGTCGAGTGTTTGAGCAGTTCTTC. It specifies CAWSRVFEQFF.

The chain is built from TRBV6-5 and TRBJ1-6; D is undetermined. The CDR3 totals 15 residues. V was shortened by 0 bases and J by 6 bases, with 9 bases between the two germline ends. The germline V gene has CDR1 MNHEY and CDR2 SVGAGI. The CDR3 sequence: CASSYSTHANSPLHF. In DNA form, the CDR3 reads TGTGCCAGCAGTTACTCGACTCATGCTAATTCACCCCTCCACTTT.

The genes are TRBV7-7 and TRBJ2-2; D gene ambiguous. Trimming stripped 4 bases from V and 0 bases from J, with 0 bases between. The CDR3 consists of 12 residues. Germline V CDR1 and CDR2: SSHAT, FNYEAQ (reference sequence). CDR3 protein: CASSSNTGELFF. CDR3 sequence (DNA): TGTGCCAGCAGCTCGAACACCGGGGAGCTGTTTTTT.

This clone has only one observation. J is TRBJ2-2 and V is TRBV27, with D perhaps TRBD1 (6 bases). Germline V gene lookup returns CDR1 MNHEY and CDR2 SMNVEV (reference sequence). V lost 7 bases and J 6 bases, leaving 15 bases between the germline ends. This CDR3 is built from 14 residues. The CDR3 loop is CASTTGSLSGELFF. CDR3 DNA sequence: TGTGCCAGCACCACAGGGAGTTTGTCCGGGGAGCTGTTTTTT.

This chain connects TRBV13 to TRBJ2-2; D is perhaps TRBD1 (7 bases). The CDR3 runs to 16 residues. The V and J ends lost 3 bases and 1 base respectively, with 12 bases between them. Germline CDR1 reads PRHDT; CDR2 reads FYEKMQ (reference sequence). This CDR3 reads CASSFGGQMNTGELFF. In DNA form, the CDR3 reads TGTGCCAGCAGCTTCGGGGGACAGATGAACACCGGGGAGCTGTTTTTT.

The rearrangement joins TRBV10-2 to TRBJ1-2; D might be TRBD1 (5 bases). Trimming cost V 8 bases and J 4 bases, with 14 bases left between them. This CDR3 has 13 residues. Germline values: CDR1 WSHSY, CDR2 SAAADI. CDR3 sequence (DNA): TGCGCCAGCGGGGACTCGCATCTCTATGGCTACACCTTC. Translated: CASGDSHLYGYTF.

V is TRBV5-4 and J is TRBJ1-1, with D perhaps TRBD1 (5 bases). The CDR3 totals 14 residues. V was shortened by 4 bases and J by 0 bases, with 10 bases between the two germline ends. The germline V gene encodes CDR1 SGHNT and CDR2 YYREEE (reference sequence). CDR3 amino acids: CASSATAMNTEAFF. Written as DNA, the CDR3 is TGTGCCAGCAGCGCGACAGCCATGAACACTGAAGCTTTCTTT.